This TCR beta chain originates from a study of graft-versus-host responses after intestinal transplantation. The method was immunoSEQ multiplex PCR; TCRdb's version includes in-frame clones alone and lacks a portion of them. The sample has over 65,000 clones, 75% to 95% seen once. Trimming at V came to 4 bases and at J to 5 bases, leaving 11 bases not matched to a gene. The CDR3 is 15 amino acids. In germline, CDR1 is SQVTM, CDR2 ANQGSEA. As regards this clone: Antigen unknown.

Here the sequenced sample was unstimulated CD4+ T cells sorted from spleen or lymph node cells, taken before intestinal transplant. The V and J genes are TRBV29-1 and TRBJ2-5, with 9 bases aligning to TRBD2. This clonotype was obtained from a human donor who received an intestinal transplant. The CDR3 DNA sequence: TGCAGCGTTGGACGGCGGGAGGGGGTAAGGGAGACCCAGTACTTC. Amino acids: CSVGRREGVRETQYF. Variable domain in full (rest from reference TRBV29-1 and TRBJ2-5): SAVISQKPSRDICQRGTSLTIQCQVDSQVTMMFWYRQQPGQSLTLIATANQGSEATYESGFVIDKFPISRPNLTFSTLTVSNMSPEDSSIYLCSVGRREGVRETQYFGPGTRLLVL.